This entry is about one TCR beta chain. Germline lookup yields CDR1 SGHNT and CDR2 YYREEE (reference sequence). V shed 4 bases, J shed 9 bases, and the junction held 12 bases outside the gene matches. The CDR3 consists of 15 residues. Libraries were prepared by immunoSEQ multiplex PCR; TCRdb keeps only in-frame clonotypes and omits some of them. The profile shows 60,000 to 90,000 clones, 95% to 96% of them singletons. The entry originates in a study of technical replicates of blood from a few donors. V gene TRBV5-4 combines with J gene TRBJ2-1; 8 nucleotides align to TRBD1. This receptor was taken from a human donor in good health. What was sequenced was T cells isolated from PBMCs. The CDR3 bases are TGTGCCAGCAGCGCATACGACAGGGGTCGGGGTGAGCAGTTCTTC. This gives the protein CASSAYDRGRGEQFF.